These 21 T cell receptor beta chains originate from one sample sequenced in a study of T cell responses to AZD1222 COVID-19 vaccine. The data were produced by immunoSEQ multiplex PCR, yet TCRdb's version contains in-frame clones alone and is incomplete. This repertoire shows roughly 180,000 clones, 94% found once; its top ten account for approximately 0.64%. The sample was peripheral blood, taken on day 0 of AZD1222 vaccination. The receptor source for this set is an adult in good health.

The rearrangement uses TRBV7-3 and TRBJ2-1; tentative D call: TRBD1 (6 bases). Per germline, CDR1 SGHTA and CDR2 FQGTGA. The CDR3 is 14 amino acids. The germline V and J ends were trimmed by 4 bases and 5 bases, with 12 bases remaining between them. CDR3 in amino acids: CASSSRGGDNEQFF. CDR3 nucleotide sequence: TGTGCCAGCAGCTCCAGGGGTGGAGACAATGAGCAGTTCTTC.

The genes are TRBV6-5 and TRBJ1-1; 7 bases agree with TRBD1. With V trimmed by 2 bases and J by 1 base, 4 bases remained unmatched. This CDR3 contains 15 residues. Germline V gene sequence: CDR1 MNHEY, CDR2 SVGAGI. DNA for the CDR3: TGTGCCAGCAGTTACCCAGGGGGGGGGAACACTGAAGCTTTCTTT. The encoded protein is CASSYPGGGNTEAFF.

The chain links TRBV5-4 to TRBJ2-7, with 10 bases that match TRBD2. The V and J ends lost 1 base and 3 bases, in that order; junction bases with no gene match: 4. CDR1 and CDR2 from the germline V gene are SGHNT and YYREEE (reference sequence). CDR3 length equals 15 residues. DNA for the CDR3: TGTGCCAGCAGCTTGCGAGCGGGAGGGGGCTACGAGCAGTACTTC. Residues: CASSLRAGGGYEQYF.

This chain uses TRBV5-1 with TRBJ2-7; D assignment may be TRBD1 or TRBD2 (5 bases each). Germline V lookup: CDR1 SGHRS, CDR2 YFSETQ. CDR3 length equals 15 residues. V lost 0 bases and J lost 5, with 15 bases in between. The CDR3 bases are TGCGCCAGCAGCTTGGAGTGGGGGAGAAGCAACGAGCAGTACTTC. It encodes CASSLEWGRSNEQYF.

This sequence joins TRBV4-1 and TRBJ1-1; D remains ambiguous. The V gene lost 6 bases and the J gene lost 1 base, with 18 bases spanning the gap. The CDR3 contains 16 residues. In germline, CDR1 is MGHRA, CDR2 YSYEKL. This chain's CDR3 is CASSQKTEVRNTEAFF. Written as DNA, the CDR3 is TGCGCCAGCAGTCAGAAGACCGAGGTCAGGAACACTGAAGCTTTCTTT.

CDR3 sequence: CASMDRMNTEAFF. CDR3 DNA: TGTGCCAGCATGGACAGGATGAACACTGAAGCTTTCTTT. The chain employs TRBV28 and TRBJ1-1; TRBD1 matches at 7 bases. With 7 bases clipped from V and 0 bases from J, the junction kept 2 bases outside the gene matches. CDR1 and CDR2 (germline): MDHEN, SYDVKM. The CDR3 is made up of 13 amino acids.

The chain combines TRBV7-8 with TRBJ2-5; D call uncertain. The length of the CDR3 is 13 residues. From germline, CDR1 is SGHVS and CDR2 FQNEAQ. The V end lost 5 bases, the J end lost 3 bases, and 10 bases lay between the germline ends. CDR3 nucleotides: TGTGCCAGCAGCAACGGCCCCGAAGAGACCCAGTACTTC. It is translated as CASSNGPEETQYF.

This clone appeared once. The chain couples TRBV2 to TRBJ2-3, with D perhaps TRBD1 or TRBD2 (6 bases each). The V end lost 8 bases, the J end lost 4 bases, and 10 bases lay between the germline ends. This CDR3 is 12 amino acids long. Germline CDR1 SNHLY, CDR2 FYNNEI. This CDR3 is CASQGRPDTQYF. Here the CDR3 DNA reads TGTGCCAGCCAGGGGAGGCCAGATACGCAGTATTTT.

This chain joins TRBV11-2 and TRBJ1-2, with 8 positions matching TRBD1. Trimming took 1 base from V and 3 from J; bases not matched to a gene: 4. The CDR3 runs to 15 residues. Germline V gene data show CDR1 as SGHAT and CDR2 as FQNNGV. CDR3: CASSLVPTGDYGYTF. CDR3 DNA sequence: TGTGCCAGCAGCTTAGTTCCGACAGGGGACTATGGCTACACCTTC. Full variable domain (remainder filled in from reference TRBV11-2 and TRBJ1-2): EAGVAQSPRYKIIEKRQSVAFWCNPISGHATLYWYQQILGQGPKLLIQFQNNGVVDDSQLPKDRFSAERLKGVDSTLKIQPAKLEDSAVYLCASSLVPTGDYGYTFGSGTRLTVV.

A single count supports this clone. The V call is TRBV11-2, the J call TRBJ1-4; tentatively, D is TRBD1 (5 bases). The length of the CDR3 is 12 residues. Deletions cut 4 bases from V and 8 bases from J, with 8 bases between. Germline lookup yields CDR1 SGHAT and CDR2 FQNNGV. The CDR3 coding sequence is TGTGCCAGCAGCTCGGGGCCCGAAAAACTGTTTTTT. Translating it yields CASSSGPEKLFF.

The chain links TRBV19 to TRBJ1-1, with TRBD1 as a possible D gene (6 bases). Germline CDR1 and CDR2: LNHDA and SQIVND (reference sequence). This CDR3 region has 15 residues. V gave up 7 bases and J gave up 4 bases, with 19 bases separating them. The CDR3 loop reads CASTMWGAGATEAFF. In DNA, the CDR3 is TGTGCCAGTACGATGTGGGGGGCGGGAGCCACTGAAGCTTTCTTT.

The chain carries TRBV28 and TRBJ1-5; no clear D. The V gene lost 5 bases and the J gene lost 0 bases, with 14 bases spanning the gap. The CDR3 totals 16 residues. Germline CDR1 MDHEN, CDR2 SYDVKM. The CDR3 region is CASSLDASYSNQPQHF. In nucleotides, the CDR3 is TGTGCCAGCAGTCTAGACGCCAGCTATAGCAATCAGCCCCAGCATTTT.

CDR3 DNA: TGTGCCAGCAGTTACCTTGGATCTTCCGGAAACACCATATATTTT. Protein product: CASSYLGSSGNTIYF. This sequence joins TRBV6-5 and TRBJ1-3, with D unclear. Germline V gene data show CDR1 as MNHEY and CDR2 as SVGAGI. V was cut by 2 bases and J by 4 bases, with 12 bases left in between. The CDR3 contains 15 residues.

CDR3 coding DNA: TGTGCCAGCAGTGCCCAGACAGGACTAGCGGGAGGGGAGTATGAGCAGTTCTTC. Its translation is CASSAQTGLAGGEYEQFF. The V gene is TRBV6-1, the J gene TRBJ2-1; 15 bases line up with TRBD2. Losses at the gene ends were 4 bases for V and 8 bases for J; bases not matched to a gene: 12. The CDR3 has 18 residues. Germline V CDR1 and CDR2: MNHNS, SASEGT.

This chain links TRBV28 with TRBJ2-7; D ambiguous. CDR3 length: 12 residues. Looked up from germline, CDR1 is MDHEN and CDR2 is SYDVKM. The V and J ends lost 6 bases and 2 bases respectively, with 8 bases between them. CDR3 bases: TGTGCCAGCAGGTCAGGCACCTACGAGCAGTACTTC. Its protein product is CASRSGTYEQYF.

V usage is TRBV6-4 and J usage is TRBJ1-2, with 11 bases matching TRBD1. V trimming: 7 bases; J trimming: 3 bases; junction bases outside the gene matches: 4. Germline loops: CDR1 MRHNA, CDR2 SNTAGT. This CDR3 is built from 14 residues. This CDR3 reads CASTRDRGDYGYTF. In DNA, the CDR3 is TGTGCCAGCACCCGGGACAGGGGGGACTATGGCTACACCTTC.

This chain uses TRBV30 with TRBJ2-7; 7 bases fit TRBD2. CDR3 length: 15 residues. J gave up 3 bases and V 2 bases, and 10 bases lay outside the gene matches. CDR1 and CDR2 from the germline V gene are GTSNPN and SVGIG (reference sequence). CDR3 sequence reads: CAWSRDYSPRYEQYF. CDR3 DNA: TGTGCCTGGAGTCGGGACTATTCCCCTCGCTACGAGCAGTACTTC. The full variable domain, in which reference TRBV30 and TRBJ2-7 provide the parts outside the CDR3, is SQTIHQWPATLVQPVGSPLSLECTVEGTSNPNLYWYRQAAGRGLQLLFYSVGIGQISSEVPQNLSASRPQDRQFILSSKKLLLSDSGFYLCAWSRDYSPRYEQYFGPGTRLTVT.

Here the CDR3 reads CASSRLAGVTDTQYF. In nucleotides, the CDR3 is TGTGCCAGTAGTCGACTAGCGGGAGTTACAGATACGCAGTATTTT. The chain uses TRBV19 and TRBJ2-3; 12 nucleotides match TRBD2. This CDR3 contains 15 residues. Trimming at V came to 5 bases and at J to 3 bases, leaving 3 bases not matched to a gene. Per the germline V gene, CDR1 is LNHDA and CDR2 is SQIVND (reference sequence).

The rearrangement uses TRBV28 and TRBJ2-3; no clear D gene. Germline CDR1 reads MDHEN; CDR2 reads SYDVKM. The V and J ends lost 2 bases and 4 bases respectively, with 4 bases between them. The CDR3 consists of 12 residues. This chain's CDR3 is CASSLGADTQYF. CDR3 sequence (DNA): TGTGCCAGCAGTTTAGGGGCAGATACGCAGTATTTT.

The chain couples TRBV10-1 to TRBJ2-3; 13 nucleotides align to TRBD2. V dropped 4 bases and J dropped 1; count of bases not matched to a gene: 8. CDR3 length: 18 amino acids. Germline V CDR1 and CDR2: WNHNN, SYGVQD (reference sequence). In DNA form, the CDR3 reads TGCGCCAGCAGTGGGGGCTGGACTAGCGGGAGCGGCACAGATACGCAGTATTTT. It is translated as CASSGGWTSGSGTDTQYF.

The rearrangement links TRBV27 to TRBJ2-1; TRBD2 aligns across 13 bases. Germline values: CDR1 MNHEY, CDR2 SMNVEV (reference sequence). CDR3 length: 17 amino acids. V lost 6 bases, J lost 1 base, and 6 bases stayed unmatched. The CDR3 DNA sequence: TGTGCCAGCAGACCCGGGACTAGCGGGATTTCCTACAATGAGCAGTTCTTC. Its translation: CASRPGTSGISYNEQFF.